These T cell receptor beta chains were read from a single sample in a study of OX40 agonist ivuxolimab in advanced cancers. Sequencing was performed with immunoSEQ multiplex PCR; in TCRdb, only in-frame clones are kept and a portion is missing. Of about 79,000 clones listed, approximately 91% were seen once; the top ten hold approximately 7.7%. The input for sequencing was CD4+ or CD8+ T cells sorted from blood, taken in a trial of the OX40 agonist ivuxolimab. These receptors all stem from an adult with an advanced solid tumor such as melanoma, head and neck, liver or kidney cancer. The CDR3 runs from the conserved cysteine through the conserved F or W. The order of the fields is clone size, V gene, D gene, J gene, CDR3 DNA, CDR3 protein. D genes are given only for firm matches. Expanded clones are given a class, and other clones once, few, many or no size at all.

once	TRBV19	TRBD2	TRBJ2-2	TGTGCCAGTAGTTTACTAGCGGGAGGCCCCGGGGAGCTGTTTTTT	CASSLLAGGPGELFF
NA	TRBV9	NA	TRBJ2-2	TGTGCCAGCAGCGTAGATGGGGGTTCGAACACCGGGGAGCTGTTTTTT	CASSVDGGSNTGELFF
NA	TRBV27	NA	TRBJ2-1	TGTGCCAGCAGCCACTTCGAGGGAGAGTACCCGGGGGCCTACAATGAGCAGTTCTTC	CASSHFEGEYPGAYNEQFF
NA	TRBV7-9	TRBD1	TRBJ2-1	TGTGCCAGCAGCCAAAACGGACAGGGGGCCTACAATGAGCAGTTCTTC	CASSQNGQGAYNEQFF
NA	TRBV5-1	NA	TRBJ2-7	TGCGCCAGCAGCCCAGGACTGGAACCCTTGGGGCAGTACTTC	CASSPGLEPLGQYF
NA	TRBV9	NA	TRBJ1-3	TGTGCCAGCAGCGTAGCCCCACCGGGATCCACAGGAAACACCATATATTTT	CASSVAPPGSTGNTIYF
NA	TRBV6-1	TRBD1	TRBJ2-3	TGTGCCAGCAGATTCCGGGACAGGGGTGCAGATACGCAGTATTTT	CASRFRDRGADTQYF
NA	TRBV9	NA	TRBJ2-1	TGTGCCAGCAGCGCTCTCCCGGGCCTCCACAATGAGCAGTTCTTC	CASSALPGLHNEQFF
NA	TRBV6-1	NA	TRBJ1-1	TGTGCCAGCAGGGCAGAAACGAACACTGAAGCTTTCTTT	CASRAETNTEAFF
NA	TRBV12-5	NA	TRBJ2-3	TGTGCTAGTGGTTTGGTACTGACAGCGGCTAGCACAGATACGCAGTATTTT	CASGLVLTAASTDTQYF
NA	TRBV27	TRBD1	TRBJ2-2	TGTGCCAGCAGTTTAGGGACAGGGGGGTCCGGGGAGCTGTTTTTT	CASSLGTGGSGELFF
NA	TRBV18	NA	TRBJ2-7	TGTGCCAGCTCACCAAGGTATAGCTCCTACGAGCAGTACTTC	CASSPRYSSYEQYF
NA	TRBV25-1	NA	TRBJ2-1	TGTGCCAGCAGTGAGACTGTCGGGAGTCGCTCGGTCTTC	CASSETVGSRSVF
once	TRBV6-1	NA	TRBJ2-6	TGTGCCAGCAGTGGGTATGCACAAAGTCGGGCCAACGTCCTGACTTTC	CASSGYAQSRANVLTF
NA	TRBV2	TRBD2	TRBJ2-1	TGTGCCAGCACCCTCGGACTAGCGGGAAACAATGAGCAGTTCTTC	CASTLGLAGNNEQFF
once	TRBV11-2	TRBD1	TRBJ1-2	TGTGCCAGCAGCTCCCACCTCGGACAGGGGGCTGAGGGCTACACCTTC	CASSSHLGQGAEGYTF
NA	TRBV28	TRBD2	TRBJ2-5	TGTGCCAGCAGGCCCCGGGCTCGGGGGGGGGAGACCCAGTACTTC	CASRPRARGGETQYF
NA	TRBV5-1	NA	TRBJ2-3	TGCGCCAGCAGCCGGGACAAAAGCACAGATACGCAGTATTTT	CASSRDKSTDTQYF
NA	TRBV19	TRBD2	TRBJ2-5	TGTGCCAGTTCGGGACTAGCGGTTCAAGAGACCCAGTACTTC	CASSGLAVQETQYF